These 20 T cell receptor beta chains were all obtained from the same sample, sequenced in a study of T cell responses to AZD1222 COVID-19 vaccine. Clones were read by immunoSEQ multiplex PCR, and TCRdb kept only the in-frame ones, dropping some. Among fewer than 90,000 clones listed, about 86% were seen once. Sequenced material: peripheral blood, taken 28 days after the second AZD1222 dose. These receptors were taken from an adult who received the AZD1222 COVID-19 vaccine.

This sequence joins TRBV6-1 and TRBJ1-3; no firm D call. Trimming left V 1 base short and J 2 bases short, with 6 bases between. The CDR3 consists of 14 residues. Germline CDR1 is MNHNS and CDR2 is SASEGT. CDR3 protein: CASSEGVTGNTIYF. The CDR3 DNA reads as TGTGCCAGCAGTGAAGGGGTAACTGGAAACACCATATATTTT.

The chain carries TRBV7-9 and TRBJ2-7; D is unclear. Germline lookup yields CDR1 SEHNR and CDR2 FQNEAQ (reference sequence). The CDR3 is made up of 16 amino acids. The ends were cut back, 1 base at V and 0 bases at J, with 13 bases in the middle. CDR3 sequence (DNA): TGTGCCAGCAGCTTAGACTCGGGTCAACTCTCCTACGAGCAGTACTTC. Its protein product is CASSLDSGQLSYEQYF.

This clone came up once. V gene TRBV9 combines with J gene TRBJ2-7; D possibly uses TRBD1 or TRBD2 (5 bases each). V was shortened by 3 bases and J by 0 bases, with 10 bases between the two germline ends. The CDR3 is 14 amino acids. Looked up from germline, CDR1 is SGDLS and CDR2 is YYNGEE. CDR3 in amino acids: CASSEGPGSYEQYF. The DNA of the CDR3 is TGTGCCAGCAGCGAGGGACCCGGCTCCTACGAGCAGTACTTC.

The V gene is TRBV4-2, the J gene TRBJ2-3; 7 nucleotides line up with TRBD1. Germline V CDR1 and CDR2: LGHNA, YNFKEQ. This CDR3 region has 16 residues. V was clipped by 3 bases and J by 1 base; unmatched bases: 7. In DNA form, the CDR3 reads TGTGCCAGCAGCCATGAACCAGACAGGGGCACAGATACGCAGTATTTT. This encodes CASSHEPDRGTDTQYF.

CDR3 DNA sequence: TGCGCCAGCAGCTCAGGGTATGGCCAGCCCCAGCATTTT. It translates to CASSSGYGQPQHF. The chain carries TRBV5-1 and TRBJ1-5; D perhaps matches TRBD1 (5 bases). CDR3 length equals 13 residues. Germline-derived CDR1 and CDR2 are SGHRS and YFSETQ. Trimming stripped 3 bases from V and 7 bases from J, with 11 bases between.

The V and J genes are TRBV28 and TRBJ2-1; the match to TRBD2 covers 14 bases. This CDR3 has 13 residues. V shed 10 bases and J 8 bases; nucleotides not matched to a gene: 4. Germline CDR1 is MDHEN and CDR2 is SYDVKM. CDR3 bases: TGTGCCACCAGGACTAGCGGGAGGTATGAGCAGTTCTTC. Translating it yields CATRTSGRYEQFF.

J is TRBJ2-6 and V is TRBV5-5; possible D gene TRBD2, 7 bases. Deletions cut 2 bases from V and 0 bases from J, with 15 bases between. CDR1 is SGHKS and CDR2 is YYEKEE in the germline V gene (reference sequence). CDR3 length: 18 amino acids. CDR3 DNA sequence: TGTGCCAGCAGCTTCTTGGGGGGGGCCTACTCTGGGGCCAACGTCCTGACTTTC. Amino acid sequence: CASSFLGGAYSGANVLTF.

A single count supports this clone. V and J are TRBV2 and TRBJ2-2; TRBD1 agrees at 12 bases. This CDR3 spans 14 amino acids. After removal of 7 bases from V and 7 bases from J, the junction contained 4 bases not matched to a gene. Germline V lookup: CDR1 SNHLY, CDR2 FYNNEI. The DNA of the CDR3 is TGTGCCAGCAAGGGACAGGGGGCCGACGGGGAGCTGTTTTTT. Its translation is CASKGQGADGELFF.

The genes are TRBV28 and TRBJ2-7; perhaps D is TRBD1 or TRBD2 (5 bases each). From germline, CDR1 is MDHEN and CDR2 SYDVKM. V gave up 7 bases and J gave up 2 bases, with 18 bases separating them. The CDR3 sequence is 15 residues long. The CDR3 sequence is CASNPRGRGAYEQYF. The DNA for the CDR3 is TGTGCCAGCAATCCCCGAGGTAGAGGGGCCTACGAGCAGTACTTC.

The CDR3 is CATLGNQETQYF. As DNA, the CDR3 is TGTGCCACCCTAGGGAATCAAGAGACCCAGTACTTC. The chain combines TRBV6-5 with TRBJ2-5; D call uncertain. The V gene lost 10 bases and the J gene lost 2 bases, with 11 bases spanning the gap. The V gene's germline CDR1 is MNHEY and CDR2 SVGAGI. This CDR3 contains 12 residues.

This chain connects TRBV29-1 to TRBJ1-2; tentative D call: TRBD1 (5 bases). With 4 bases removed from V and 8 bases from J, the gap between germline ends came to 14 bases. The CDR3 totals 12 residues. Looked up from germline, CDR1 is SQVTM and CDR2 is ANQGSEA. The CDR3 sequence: CSVGGVMRGYTF. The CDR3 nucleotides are TGCAGCGTTGGGGGGGTAATGCGGGGCTACACCTTC. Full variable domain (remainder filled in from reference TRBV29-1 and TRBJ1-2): SAVISQKPSRDICQRGTSLTIQCQVDSQVTMMFWYRQQPGQSLTLIATANQGSEATYESGFVIDKFPISRPNLTFSTLTVSNMSPEDSSIYLCSVGGVMRGYTFGSGTRLTVV.

CDR3 in DNA: TGTGCCAGTACCCCCTGGGAGAGCAATCAGCCCCAGCATTTT. As protein: CASTPWESNQPQHF. The chain uses TRBV19 and TRBJ1-5, with no clear D. V gave up 7 bases and J gave up 1 base, with 11 bases separating them. The CDR3 contains 14 residues. Germline-derived CDR1 and CDR2 are LNHDA and SQIVND (reference sequence).

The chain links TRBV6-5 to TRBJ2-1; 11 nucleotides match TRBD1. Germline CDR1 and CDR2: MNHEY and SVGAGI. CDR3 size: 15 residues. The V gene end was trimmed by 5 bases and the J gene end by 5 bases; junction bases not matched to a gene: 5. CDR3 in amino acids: CASSHGTGGDNEQFF. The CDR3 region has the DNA TGTGCCAGCAGTCACGGGACAGGGGGGGACAATGAGCAGTTCTTC.

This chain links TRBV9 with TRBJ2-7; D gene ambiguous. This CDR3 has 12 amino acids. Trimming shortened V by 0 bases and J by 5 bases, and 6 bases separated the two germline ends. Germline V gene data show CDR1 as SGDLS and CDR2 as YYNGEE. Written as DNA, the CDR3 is TGTGCCAGCAGCGTAGATGGGGACGAGCAGTACTTC. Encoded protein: CASSVDGDEQYF.

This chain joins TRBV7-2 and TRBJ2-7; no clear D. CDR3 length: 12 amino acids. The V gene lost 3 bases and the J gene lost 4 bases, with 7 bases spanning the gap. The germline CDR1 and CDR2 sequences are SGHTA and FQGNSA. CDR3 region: CASSLIGYEQYF. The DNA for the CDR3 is TGTGCCAGCAGCTTGATCGGGTACGAGCAGTACTTC.

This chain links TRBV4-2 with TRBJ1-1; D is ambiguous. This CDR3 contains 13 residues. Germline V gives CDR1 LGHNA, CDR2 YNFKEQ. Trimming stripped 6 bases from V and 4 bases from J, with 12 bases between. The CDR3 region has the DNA TGTGCCAGCAGGGATGGAGGGAGCACTGAAGCTTTCTTT. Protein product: CASRDGGSTEAFF.

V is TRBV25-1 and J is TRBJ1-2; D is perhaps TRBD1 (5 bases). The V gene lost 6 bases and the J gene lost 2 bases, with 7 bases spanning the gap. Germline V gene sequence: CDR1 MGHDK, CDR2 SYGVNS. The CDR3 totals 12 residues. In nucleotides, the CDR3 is TGTGCCAGCAGCAGACAGAACTATGGCTACACCTTC. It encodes CASSRQNYGYTF.

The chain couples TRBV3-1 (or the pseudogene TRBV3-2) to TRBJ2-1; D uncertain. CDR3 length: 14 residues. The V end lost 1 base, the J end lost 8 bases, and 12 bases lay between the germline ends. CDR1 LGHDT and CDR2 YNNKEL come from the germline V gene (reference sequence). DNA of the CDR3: TGTGCCAGCAGCCAAGGGGCTCGGTTGTATGAGCAGTTCTTC. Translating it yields CASSQGARLYEQFF.

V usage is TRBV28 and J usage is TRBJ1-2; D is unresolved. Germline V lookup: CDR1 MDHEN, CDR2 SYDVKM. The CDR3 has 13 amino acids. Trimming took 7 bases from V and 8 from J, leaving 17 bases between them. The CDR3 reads CASTSRTRGGYTF. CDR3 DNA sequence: TGTGCCAGCACTTCTCGGACCCGGGGAGGCTACACCTTC.

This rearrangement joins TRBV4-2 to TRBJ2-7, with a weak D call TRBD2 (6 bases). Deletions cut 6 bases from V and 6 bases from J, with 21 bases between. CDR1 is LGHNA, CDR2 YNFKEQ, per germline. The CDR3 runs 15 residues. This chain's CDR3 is CASSRTLGSFGEQYF. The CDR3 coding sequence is TGTGCCAGCAGTCGTACTCTCGGGAGTTTTGGCGAGCAGTACTTC.